This T cell receptor beta chain was found in a study of blood T cell repertoires in COVID-19. Study overall: COVID-19 samples collected from the United States, Italy and Spain covered acute and convalescent phases. Sources were T cells, B-cell-depleted T cells, or PBMCs; the material itself was cDNA or gDNA.

Germline V gene data show CDR1 as LNHDA and CDR2 as SQIVND (reference sequence). V shed 1 base and J shed 4 bases, with 5 bases lying between them. The CDR3 spans 13 residues. The study recruited people aged about 18 to 95 years across around 23 US areas. Cohorts were determined from participant-reported clinical history. Method: immunoSEQ multiplex PCR; TCRdb's copy keeps in-frame clones and lacks some. The sample consists of around 200,000 clones, about 84% of them appearing once. The rearrangement joins TRBV19 to TRBJ1-5; no definite D call. The sequence derives from a woman in her forties with acute COVID-19. The specimen sequenced was PBMCs or T cells enriched from blood (not recorded which). Here the CDR3 reads CASSIAKNQPQHF. Here the CDR3 DNA reads TGTGCCAGTAGTATAGCAAAAAATCAGCCCCAGCATTTT.